The 32 T cell receptor beta chains presented below share a single source sample, sequenced in a study of cytomegalovirus exposure and HLA in healthy donors. PCR amplification relied on 60 Vbeta primers (plus 13 Jbeta primers). TCRdb's copy holds only in-frame clones and misses some; the assay was immunoSEQ multiplex PCR. The sample records around 130,000 clones, approximately 78% being singletons. Sequenced: PBMCs. Receptor source: a man aged 35 to 55 in good health and CMV-seronegative.

The rearrangement links TRBV9 to TRBJ2-5; D is undetermined. The tail of the sequence fits TRBJ2-7 better, so the J call may be wrong. The CDR3 runs to 14 residues. Germline lookup yields CDR1 SGDLS and CDR2 YYNGEE. CDR3 nucleotide sequence: TGTGCCAGCAGCGGACAAGGCTTCTCCTACGAGCAGTACTTC. As protein: CASSGQGFSYEQYF.

This chain joins TRBV30 and TRBJ2-7, with 7 bases identical to TRBD1. The CDR3 loop spans 11 amino acids. The germline CDR1 and CDR2 sequences are GTSNPN and SVGIG (reference sequence). V was pared by 8 bases and J by 3 bases, with 4 bases of the junction left unmatched. CDR3 bases: TGTGCCGCAAGACAGGGCTACGAGCAGTACTTC. As protein: CAARQGYEQYF. The full variable domain, its missing parts supplied by reference TRBV30 and TRBJ2-7, is SQTIHQWPATLVQPVGSPLSLECTVEGTSNPNLYWYRQAAGRGLQLLFYSVGIGQISSEVPQNLSASRPQDRQFILSSKKLLLSDSGFYLCAARQGYEQYFGPGTRLTVT.

This rearrangement joins TRBV9 to TRBJ2-3; 8 nucleotides match TRBD1. The V and J ends lost 4 bases and 4 bases, in that order; junction bases with no gene match: 11. Germline V gene sequence: CDR1 SGDLS, CDR2 YYNGEE. The CDR3 runs 16 residues. The CDR3 sequence is CASSFAGQGAADTQYF. The CDR3 DNA follows: TGTGCCAGCAGCTTCGCGGGGCAGGGGGCTGCAGATACGCAGTATTTT.

This clone showed up just a few times. One junction end does not reproduce the germline sequence, and a read error may be involved. The rearrangement links TRBV5-8 to TRBJ2-6; 7 nucleotides align to TRBD1. This CDR3 is built from 15 residues. Germline CDR1 and CDR2: SGHTS and YDEGEE. For the CDR3, the DNA is TGTGCCAGCAGCTACCGGGACAGATCCTCCAACGGCCTGACTTTC. Amino acid sequence: CASSYRDRSSNGLTF. The complete variable domain, with remaining parts taken from reference TRBV5-8 and TRBJ2-6, reads EAGVTQSPTHLIKTRGQQATLRCSPISGHTSVYWYQQALGLGLQFLLWYDEGEERNRGNFPPRFSGRQFPNYSSELNVNALELEDSALYLCASSYRDRSSNGLTFGAGSRLTVL.

The rearrangement joins TRBV28 to TRBJ2-2; weak D call: TRBD1 (7 bases). Germline V gives CDR1 MDHEN, CDR2 SYDVKM. Trimming took off 6 bases at V and 2 bases at J, with 13 bases between the two ends. The CDR3 runs to 15 residues. The CDR3 protein is CASRGGGINTGELFF. The CDR3 region has the DNA TGTGCCAGCAGAGGAGGGGGCATTAACACCGGGGAGCTGTTTTTT.

The gene calls are TRBV5-1 and TRBJ1-2, with a weak D call TRBD1 (5 bases). Trimming left V 0 bases short and J 6 bases short, with 9 bases between. CDR1 is SGHRS and CDR2 is YFSETQ in the germline V gene. The CDR3 runs to 13 residues. Here the CDR3 reads CASSLEVTDGYTF. In nucleotides, the CDR3 is TGCGCCAGCAGCTTGGAGGTGACAGATGGCTACACCTTC.

The chain recombines TRBV7-9 with TRBJ1-1; D possibly corresponds to TRBD1 (5 bases). Trimming took off 8 bases at V and 1 base at J, with 17 bases between the two ends. This CDR3 is built from 15 residues. The germline gives CDR1 SEHNR, CDR2 FQNEAQ (reference sequence). CDR3 bases: TGTGCCAGCGTACTTACACTGGGGGGGAACACTGAAGCTTTCTTT. It yields the protein CASVLTLGGNTEAFF. Drawing the rest from reference TRBV7-9 and TRBJ1-1, the complete variable domain is DTGVSQNPRHKITKRGQNVTFRCDPISEHNRLYWYRQTLGQGPEFLTYFQNEAQLEKSRLLSDRFSAERPKGSFSTLEIQRTEQGDSAMYLCASVLTLGGNTEAFFGQGTRLTVV.

The rearrangement uses TRBV30 and TRBJ1-4; a possible D gene is TRBD1 (6 bases). Trimming removed 6 bases at V and 0 bases at J, with 11 bases between. Germline V CDR1 and CDR2: GTSNPN, SVGIG (reference sequence). There are 14 residues in the CDR3. CDR3 nucleotide sequence: TGTGCCTGCGCCACAGGGCCAACTAATGAAAAACTGTTTTTT. Amino acid sequence: CACATGPTNEKLFF.

This clone was seen just once. One end of the junction varies from germline; a read error may be responsible. CDR3 nucleotide sequence: TGTGCCGGCAGTTCCGGGACAGGGACTATTAATGAGCAGTTCTTC. It is translated as CAGSSGTGTINEQFF. The rearrangement uses TRBV5-6 and TRBJ2-1; 9 nucleotides match TRBD1. The V gene's germline CDR1 is SGHDT and CDR2 YYEEEE. CDR3 length: 15 amino acids.

As DNA, the CDR3 is TGTGCCAGCAGGGGGACTGTACAAGAGACCCAGTACTTC. This translates into CASRGTVQETQYF. The chain links TRBV27 to TRBJ2-5; possible D gene TRBD2, 6 bases. V gave up 6 bases and J gave up 2 bases, with 10 bases separating them. The CDR3 totals 13 residues. Per germline, CDR1 MNHEY and CDR2 SMNVEV (reference sequence).

This rearrangement joins TRBV7-2 to TRBJ2-7, with 9 bases matching TRBD1. After removal of 4 bases from V and 3 bases from J, the junction contained 4 bases not matched to a gene. The CDR3 is made up of 14 amino acids. Germline V gene sequence: CDR1 SGHTA, CDR2 FQGNSA. In nucleotides, the CDR3 is TGTGCCAGCAGCTCGGTGGGACAGGGCTACGAGCAGTACTTC. Residues: CASSSVGQGYEQYF.

About this clone: At one of its ends the junction is not consistent with the germline gene, which may arise from a read error. V usage is TRBV6-6 and J usage is TRBJ2-6, with D perhaps matching TRBD1 (5 bases). The germline V gene has CDR1 MNHNY and CDR2 SVGAGI (reference sequence). The CDR3 runs to 15 residues. The CDR3 DNA reads as TGTGCCAGCAGTTACGGCCAGGCTGGGGCCAACGGCCTGACTTTC. Translated: CASSYGQAGANGLTF.

The chain uses TRBV27 and TRBJ2-1; tentatively, D is TRBD1 (6 bases). The CDR3 extends over 13 amino acids. V gave up 3 bases and J gave up 7 bases, with 10 bases separating them. Germline V gene lookup returns CDR1 MNHEY and CDR2 SMNVEV (reference sequence). The CDR3 nucleotides are TGTGCCAGCAGTTTCAGGGGCCGGAATGAGCAGTTCTTC. It translates to CASSFRGRNEQFF.

This clone was found a few times. This sequence joins TRBV29-1 and TRBJ2-1; tentative D call: TRBD1 (7 bases). Germline-derived CDR1 and CDR2 are SQVTM and ANQGSEA. V was cut by 8 bases and J by 5 bases, with 19 bases left in between. This CDR3 has 14 residues. The CDR3: CSSWGQGGNNEQFF. Here the CDR3 DNA reads TGCAGCTCTTGGGGGCAGGGGGGTAACAATGAGCAGTTCTTC.

This clone was picked up one time. The chain has TRBV21-1 and TRBJ1-1. TRBV21-1 is a listed pseudogene. The CDR3 sequence is 14 residues long. The CDR3 loop is CASSLDCDGTEAFF. CDR3 nucleotide sequence: TGTGCCAGCAGCCTTGACTGCGACGGCACTGAAGCTTTCTTT.

This clone has only a few counts. The CDR3 nucleotides are TGTGCCAGCAGCTTGGGGGCGGGGGGGTCCTACGAGCAGTACTTC. Amino acid sequence: CASSLGAGGSYEQYF. The gene calls are TRBV5-6 and TRBJ2-7; 9 bases match TRBD2. Germline V gene sequence: CDR1 SGHDT, CDR2 YYEEEE. The CDR3 is made up of 15 amino acids. With 0 bases clipped from V and 1 base from J, the junction kept 2 bases outside the gene matches.

The chain is built from TRBV6-6 and TRBJ2-5; D is perhaps TRBD2 (5 bases). With 0 bases removed from V and 4 bases from J, the gap between germline ends came to 6 bases. Germline assignment: CDR1 MNHNY and CDR2 SVGAGI (reference sequence). The CDR3 loop spans 13 amino acids. The CDR3 loop reads CASSYSGRETQYF. DNA of the CDR3: TGTGCCAGCAGTTACTCAGGGAGAGAGACCCAGTACTTC.

The V call is TRBV28, the J call TRBJ2-3, with 9 bases identical to TRBD1. The CDR3 covers 15 residues. Germline lookup yields CDR1 MDHEN and CDR2 SYDVKM. Trimming took 6 bases from V and 3 from J; bases not matched to a gene: 7. The CDR3 DNA reads as TGTGCCAGCAGGAAACGACAGGGGGTAACAGATACGCAGTATTTT. It specifies CASRKRQGVTDTQYF.

V usage is TRBV7-9 and J usage is TRBJ2-3; 7 bases fit TRBD1. The CDR3 length is 13 residues. CDR1 is SEHNR and CDR2 is FQNEAQ in the germline V gene (reference sequence). The trim removed 8 bases at V and 2 bases at J, leaving 4 bases unmatched. The CDR3 DNA follows: TGTGCCAGCGGACAGGTCCACACAGATACGCAGTATTTT. Translating it yields CASGQVHTDTQYF.

The chain carries TRBV5-1 and TRBJ2-3; 10 nucleotides line up with TRBD2. The CDR3 covers 15 residues. V gave up 2 bases and J gave up 3 bases; unmatched junction bases: 3. Germline values: CDR1 SGHRS, CDR2 YFSETQ. The CDR3 protein is CASSLAGGPTDTQYF. CDR3 DNA sequence: TGCGCCAGCAGCTTAGCGGGAGGGCCTACAGATACGCAGTATTTT. The variable domain in full, with the rest retrieved from reference TRBV5-1 and TRBJ2-3, is KAGVTQTPRYLIKTRGQQVTLSCSPISGHRSVSWYQQTPGQGLQFLFEYFSETQRNKGNFPGRFSGRQFSNSRSEMNVSTLELGDSALYLCASSLAGGPTDTQYFGPGTRLTVL.

The CDR3 nucleotides are TGCGCCAGCAGCTTGCGAGGACGATCGGGGGAGCAGTACTTC. This translates into CASSLRGRSGEQYF. The rearrangement uses TRBV5-1 and TRBJ2-5; D perhaps matches TRBD2 (6 bases). Looked up from germline, CDR1 is SGHRS and CDR2 is YFSETQ. Deletions cut 1 base from V and 11 bases from J, with 18 bases between. This CDR3 spans 14 amino acids.

Concerning this clone itself: At one end, the junction sequence differs from germline, possibly due to a read error. The rearrangement joins TRBV7-7 to TRBJ2-1; TRBD2 agrees at 12 bases. Germline CDR1 SSHAT, CDR2 FNYEAQ (reference sequence). CDR3 size: 15 residues. The CDR3 DNA reads as TGTGCTAGCAGCACCCGACTAGCGGGAGTCAATGAGCAGTTCTTC. Its protein is CASSTRLAGVNEQFF.

CDR3 in DNA: TGCGCCAGCAGCCAGGTCGGACTAGCGGGAGGGAGCACAGATACGCAGTATTTT. Its translation: CASSQVGLAGGSTDTQYF. The J gene is TRBJ2-3, the V gene TRBV4-3; 15 positions match TRBD2. The V segment lost 3 bases and the J segment 0 bases; nucleotides outside the gene matches: 4. Germline assignment: CDR1 LGHNA and CDR2 YSLEER. The CDR3 consists of 18 residues.

The chain uses TRBV6-5 and TRBJ1-1, with 7 bases lining up with TRBD1. Trimming removed 4 bases from V and 4 bases from J; junction bases left unmatched: 9. Germline V gene sequence: CDR1 MNHEY, CDR2 SVGAGI. The CDR3 is 15 residues long. The DNA of the CDR3 is TGTGCCAGCAGTTTCCAGACAGGGCTCAGCACTGAAGCTTTCTTT. This encodes CASSFQTGLSTEAFF.

This chain joins TRBV4-3 and TRBJ1-2, with TRBD1 as a possible D gene (6 bases). CDR3 length: 15 amino acids. V lost 4 bases and J lost 7, with 19 bases in between. The germline V gene has CDR1 LGHNA and CDR2 YSLEER. The DNA of the CDR3 is TGCGCCAGCAGCCCCCGGACAGACTCGAGTGGTGGCTACACCTTC. It specifies CASSPRTDSSGGYTF.

This chain joins TRBV6-5 and TRBJ1-3; D is undetermined. This CDR3 has 15 residues. V lost 2 bases and J 0 bases, leaving 8 bases between the germline ends. Germline V gene sequence: CDR1 MNHEY, CDR2 SVGAGI. CDR3 coding DNA: TGTGCCAGCAGTTACAGTAAGAGCTCTGGAAACACCATATATTTT. It yields the protein CASSYSKSSGNTIYF.

The V and J genes are TRBV11-2 and TRBJ2-5; no clear D. Germline V gene sequence: CDR1 SGHAT, CDR2 FQNNGV. With 3 bases removed from V and 1 base from J, the gap between germline ends came to 9 bases. This CDR3 contains 14 residues. The CDR3 bases are TGTGCCAGCAGCTTGCCGGTAACCCAAGAGACCCAGTACTTC. Its protein is CASSLPVTQETQYF.

V is TRBV28 and J is TRBJ2-1; no clear D. V lost 6 bases and J 0 bases, leaving 12 bases between the germline ends. The germline V gene encodes CDR1 MDHEN and CDR2 SYDVKM. The CDR3 is made up of 15 amino acids. CDR3 residues: CASRNPPSSYNEQFF. CDR3 DNA: TGTGCCAGCAGAAATCCCCCTAGCTCCTACAATGAGCAGTTCTTC.

This chain uses TRBV2 with TRBJ2-7; no firm D call. Germline CDR1 reads SNHLY; CDR2 reads FYNNEI. The CDR3 has 11 amino acids. The germline V and J ends were trimmed by 6 bases and 3 bases, with 6 bases remaining between them. This CDR3 is CASRSVYEQYF. The CDR3 nucleotides are TGTGCCAGCAGGTCAGTCTACGAGCAGTACTTC.

This clone was detected only once. This rearrangement joins TRBV11-2 to TRBJ2-5, with D tentatively TRBD2 (6 bases). The CDR3 consists of 14 residues. Trimming took 2 bases from V and 5 from J, leaving 12 bases between them. CDR1 SGHAT and CDR2 FQNNGV come from the germline V gene. The CDR3 DNA reads as TGTGCCAGCAGCTTAAAGCGGGTTACGGAGACCCAGTACTTC. Translated, it gives CASSLKRVTETQYF.

The V call is TRBV4-2, the J call TRBJ1-4, with a possible D match to TRBD1 (6 bases). CDR3 length: 17 residues. Per the germline V gene, CDR1 is LGHNA and CDR2 is YNFKEQ. V shed 4 bases and J shed 4 bases, with 19 bases lying between them. The CDR3 region is CASSPQGLSLGNEKLFF. The CDR3 nucleotides are TGTGCCAGCAGCCCACAGGGTCTTAGCTTAGGTAATGAAAAACTGTTTTTT.

This chain links TRBV7-9 with TRBJ1-2; no clear D gene. CDR3 length: 15 amino acids. Trimming cost V 1 base and J 4 bases, with 13 bases left between them. The germline CDR1 and CDR2 sequences are SEHNR and FQNEAQ (reference sequence). The CDR3 protein is CASSLDRERLYGYTF. As DNA, the CDR3 is TGTGCCAGCAGCTTAGATAGGGAGAGGCTCTATGGCTACACCTTC.